The 15 T cell receptor beta chains given below trace back to one sample, sequenced in a study of blood T cell repertoires in COVID-19 (dated by TCRdb to about 2020). Library preparation employed the immunoSEQ multiplex PCR assay. In its TCRdb copy, this immuneACCESS table keeps in-frame sequences only and misses some clones. Where compared with another copy, unresolved V genes explain less than half of these, and the others have no known cause. The sample contains fewer than 350,000 clones, 80% to 90% of them found a single time. The ten most abundant clones make up roughly 12% of the sample. Sequenced sample: peripheral blood. The receptors were gathered from a woman in her thirties with COVID-19, enrolled during active disease.

This clone has a count of ten or more. The V call is TRBV6-5, the J call TRBJ2-4; TRBD1 might be the D (7 bases). The CDR3 spans 11 residues. Germline CDR1 is MNHEY and CDR2 is SVGAGI. V dropped 9 bases and J dropped 9 bases, with 12 bases sitting between them. CDR3 residues: CASQGGAIQYF. Here the CDR3 DNA reads TGTGCCAGTCAGGGGGGCGCCATTCAGTACTTC.

CDR3 sequence (DNA): TGCGCCAGCAGCCAAGACGGGGGGGCCTACGAGCAGTACTTC. Its translation is CASSQDGGAYEQYF. The chain couples TRBV4-1 to TRBJ2-7, with 8 bases fitting TRBD2. The CDR3 runs 14 residues. Germline CDR1 is MGHRA and CDR2 is YSYEKL. V was pared by 0 bases and J by 2 bases, with 0 bases of the junction left unmatched.

The J gene is TRBJ2-7, the V gene TRBV18; 8 bases line up with TRBD1. Germline-derived CDR1 and CDR2 are KGHSH and LQKENI. This CDR3 region has 14 residues. J lost 4 bases, V lost 2 bases, and 4 bases had no gene match. For the CDR3, the DNA is TGTGCCAGCTCACCAAGACAGGGGTGGTACGAGCAGTACTTC. Residues: CASSPRQGWYEQYF.

With regard to this clone: A clone one base away is much larger, so this may be a read error. The chain recombines TRBV12-3 or TRBV12-4 with TRBJ2-7, with D unresolved. The CDR3 length is 13 residues. V lost 6 bases and J 3 bases, leaving 12 bases between the germline ends. The CDR3 coding sequence is TGTGCCAGCAGCCCTCTAGTGGGCTACGAGCAGTACTTC. This codes for CASSPLVGYEQYF.

The V call is TRBV18, the J call TRBJ1-5, with D perhaps matching TRBD1 (5 bases). Germline-derived CDR1 and CDR2 are KGHSH and LQKENI. Deletions cut 4 bases from V and 2 bases from J, with 12 bases between. The CDR3 has 15 residues. The CDR3 DNA sequence: TGTGCCAGCTCACAGGACAAGGTTGGCAATCAGCCCCAGCATTTT. Amino acid sequence: CASSQDKVGNQPQHF.

The rearrangement joins TRBV20-1 to TRBJ1-1, with TRBD1 matching 10 bases. The V and J ends lost 1 base and 12 bases, in that order; junction bases with no gene match: 2. Germline CDR1 DFQATT, CDR2 SNEGSKA (reference sequence). The CDR3 is 11 residues long. The CDR3 DNA follows: TGCAGTGCTAGAGGGGACAGGGGTTCTTTCTTT. Translated, it gives CSARGDRGSFF.

This chain joins TRBV5-4 and TRBJ2-7; weak D call: TRBD1 (5 bases). V lost 1 base and J lost 5, with 7 bases in between. Looked up from germline, CDR1 is SGHNT and CDR2 is YYREEE (reference sequence). This CDR3 contains 12 residues. CDR3 in DNA: TGTGCCAGCAGCTTGATAGGGGACGAGCAGTACTTC. This sequence encodes CASSLIGDEQYF.

V usage is TRBV7-9 and J usage is TRBJ1-1; D is ambiguous. The CDR3 has 13 residues. Trimming left V 5 bases short and J 5 bases short, with 12 bases between. CDR1 SEHNR and CDR2 FQNEAQ come from the germline V gene (reference sequence). The CDR3 loop reads CASSPSLGTEAFF. CDR3 sequence (DNA): TGTGCCAGCAGCCCGTCCCTCGGGACTGAAGCTTTCTTT.

The chain combines TRBV27 with TRBJ2-2; no reliable D call. This CDR3 is built from 13 residues. V lost 10 bases and J lost 4, with 13 bases in between. From germline, CDR1 is MNHEY and CDR2 SMNVEV (reference sequence). This CDR3 reads CATFSPGTGELFF. CDR3 coding DNA: TGTGCCACCTTTTCTCCGGGCACCGGGGAGCTGTTTTTT.

For this clone: This sequence may be a read error, since a much larger clone differs from it by one base. This chain's CDR3 is CASSPQTDTQYF. The DNA of the CDR3 is TGTGCCAGCAGCCCCCAAACAGATACGCAGTATTTT. This chain links TRBV14 with TRBJ2-3; D is unresolved. The CDR3 is 12 residues long. The V end was cut by 4 bases, the J end by 3 bases, with 5 bases between. From germline, CDR1 is SGHDN and CDR2 FVKESK.

V and J are TRBV5-1 and TRBJ1-4; possible D gene TRBD1, 5 bases. Trimming took 5 bases from V and 6 from J, leaving 20 bases between them. The CDR3 is 16 residues long. Germline CDR1 is SGHRS and CDR2 is YFSETQ. The CDR3 DNA sequence: TGCGCCAGCAGACACTGGCGGGGCAGGGAGGATGAAAAACTGTTTTTT. This translates into CASRHWRGREDEKLFF.

V and J are TRBV4-2 and TRBJ2-7, with 8 bases fitting TRBD2. Germline trimming cut 4 bases from V and 4 bases from J; bases unmatched to any gene: 21. Germline-derived CDR1 and CDR2 are LGHNA and YNFKEQ. This CDR3 has 19 residues. CDR3 in amino acids: CASSPNGGLRGGQTYEQYF. DNA for the CDR3: TGTGCCAGCAGCCCAAATGGGGGGTTGCGCGGGGGGCAGACTTACGAGCAGTACTTC.

This clone was detected only a few times. The chain employs TRBV7-9 and TRBJ2-5; D is perhaps TRBD1 (5 bases). The CDR3 length is 16 residues. Trimming took off 1 base at V and 2 bases at J, with 14 bases between the two ends. CDR1 is SEHNR and CDR2 is FQNEAQ in the germline V gene (reference sequence). The CDR3 region has the DNA TGTGCCAGCAGCTTAGGACAGCCTATCTATCAAGAGACCCAGTACTTC. It codes for CASSLGQPIYQETQYF.

This clone was counted once. This chain uses TRBV6-2 or TRBV6-3 with TRBJ1-1; 7 positions agree with TRBD1. The CDR3 is made up of 13 amino acids. Unmatched junction bases numbered 7, after V lost 5 bases and J lost 7 bases. The germline CDR1 and CDR2 sequences are MNHEY and SVGEGT. The CDR3 region has the DNA TGTGCCAGCAGTGATCTAGGACAGGATGAAGCTTTCTTT. Translation: CASSDLGQDEAFF.

V gene TRBV5-6 combines with J gene TRBJ2-3, with 13 positions matching TRBD2. The germline V gene encodes CDR1 SGHDT and CDR2 YYEEEE. V lost 4 bases, J lost 3 bases, and 14 bases stayed unmatched. The CDR3 contains 19 residues. The CDR3 DNA sequence: TGTGCCAGCAGCGGAGGACTAGCGGGGGACGGAGTCAGGACAGATACGCAGTATTTT. Protein product: CASSGGLAGDGVRTDTQYF.